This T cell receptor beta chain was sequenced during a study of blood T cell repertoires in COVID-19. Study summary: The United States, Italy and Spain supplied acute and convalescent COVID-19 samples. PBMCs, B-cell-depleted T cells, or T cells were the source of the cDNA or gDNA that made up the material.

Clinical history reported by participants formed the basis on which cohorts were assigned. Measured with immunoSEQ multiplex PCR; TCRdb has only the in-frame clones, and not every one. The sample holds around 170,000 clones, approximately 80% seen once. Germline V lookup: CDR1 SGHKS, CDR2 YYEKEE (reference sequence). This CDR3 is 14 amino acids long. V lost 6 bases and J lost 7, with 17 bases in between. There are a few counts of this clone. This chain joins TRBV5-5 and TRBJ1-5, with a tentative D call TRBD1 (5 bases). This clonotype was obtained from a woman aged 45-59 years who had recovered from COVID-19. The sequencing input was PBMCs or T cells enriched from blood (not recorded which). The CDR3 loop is CASNAGPGGQPQHF. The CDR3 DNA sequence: TGTGCCAGCAACGCGGGGCCGGGGGGACAGCCCCAGCATTTT.